The present entry profiles one TCR beta chain with its context. This sample was included in a study of control samples from healthy donors and cancer patients. Germline loops: CDR1 SGHAT, CDR2 FQNNGV. Trimming at V came to 8 bases and at J to 3 bases, leaving 13 bases not matched to a gene. This CDR3 contains 16 residues. Sequencing used immunoSEQ multiplex PCR; TCRdb keeps in-frame clones, though not all of them. In the table there are tens of thousands of clones, more than 75% of which are singletons. J is TRBJ1-1 and V is TRBV11-2, with TRBD1 matching 9 bases. The source of this sequence is a woman aged 50 to 65 with lung cancer. Sample: PBMCs. CDR3 sequence reads: CASRAWGQGVDTEAFF. CDR3 coding DNA: TGTGCCAGCCGGGCTTGGGGACAGGGTGTTGACACTGAAGCTTTCTTT.